The 27 T cell receptor beta chains in this list originate from one sample, sequenced in a study of control samples from healthy donors and cancer patients. Profiling relied on immunoSEQ multiplex PCR, and the TCRdb table lists in-frame clones only, not all of them. The table has 130,000 to 150,000 clones, roughly nine tenths seen once. The sequenced material came from blood. The source is a woman aged 30 to 39 in good health.

This rearrangement joins TRBV6-5 to TRBJ2-3; D unclear. The germline gives CDR1 MNHEY, CDR2 SVGAGI. The V end was cut by 0 bases, the J end by 1 base, with 5 bases between. The CDR3 contains 14 residues. CDR3 amino acids: CASSYSAGTDTQYF. CDR3 nucleotides: TGTGCCAGCAGTTACTCGGCGGGCACAGATACGCAGTATTTT.

CDR3 residues: CASSLGRRSYNEQFF. The CDR3 nucleotides are TGTGCCAGCAGTTTGGGGCGTAGATCCTACAATGAGCAGTTCTTC. The V gene is TRBV27, the J gene TRBJ2-1; D is perhaps TRBD1 (5 bases). Trimming took 3 bases from V and 1 from J, leaving 10 bases between them. The CDR3 extends over 15 amino acids. The germline V gene encodes CDR1 MNHEY and CDR2 SMNVEV (reference sequence).

This clone has only one observation. The V call is TRBV21-1, the J call TRBJ2-1; the D segment call TRBD1 is taken from the table without a DNA check. TRBV21-1 is tagged as a pseudogene. This CDR3 has 16 residues. CDR3 region: CASSKEVHRGNNEQFF. The DNA of the CDR3 is TGTGCCAGCAGCAAAGAGGTCCACAGGGGAAACAATGAGCAGTTCTTC.

The gene calls are TRBV2 and TRBJ2-2, with D possibly called TRBD1 or TRBD2 (5 bases each). This CDR3 spans 13 amino acids. Germline lookup yields CDR1 SNHLY and CDR2 FYNNEI. V was cut by 9 bases and J by 7 bases, with 15 bases left in between. The DNA for the CDR3 is TGTGCCAGTGGGGGTTCCCGGGTCGGGGAGCTGTTTTTT. Its protein is CASGGSRVGELFF.

The chain recombines TRBV5-1 with TRBJ1-1; no firm D call. CDR1 and CDR2 from the germline V gene are SGHRS and YFSETQ. The CDR3 has 15 residues. V was pared by 0 bases and J by 4 bases, with 13 bases between. CDR3 in DNA: TGCGCCAGCAGCTTGGCTCCCGGGCTGGTCACTGAAGCTTTCTTT. As protein: CASSLAPGLVTEAFF. Full variable domain (missing parts from reference TRBV5-1 and TRBJ1-1): KAGVTQTPRYLIKTRGQQVTLSCSPISGHRSVSWYQQTPGQGLQFLFEYFSETQRNKGNFPGRFSGRQFSNSRSEMNVSTLELGDSALYLCASSLAPGLVTEAFFGQGTRLTVV.

This chain uses TRBV24-1 with TRBJ2-7; 8 bases line up with TRBD1. Germline loops: CDR1 KGHDR, CDR2 SFDVKD. V was pared by 5 bases and J by 3 bases, with 11 bases of the junction left unmatched. The CDR3 totals 16 residues. CDR3 sequence (DNA): TGTGCCACCAGTGGTGGACCCAGGGGGCAGAACTACGAGCAGTACTTC. Translating it yields CATSGGPRGQNYEQYF.

V is TRBV7-9 and J is TRBJ2-1; 8 nucleotides match TRBD2. In germline, CDR1 is SEHNR, CDR2 FQNEAQ (reference sequence). CDR3 length: 16 residues. The V gene end was trimmed by 5 bases and the J gene end by 6 bases; junction bases not matched to a gene: 12. In nucleotides, the CDR3 is TGTGCCAGCAGCACCCGCTCAGCGGGAGTGCCCAATGAGCAGTTCTTC. Its translation: CASSTRSAGVPNEQFF.

This chain connects TRBV7-3 to TRBJ2-3, with 7 bases that match TRBD1. Germline V gene lookup returns CDR1 SGHTA and CDR2 FQGTGA. J gave up 0 bases and V 1 base, and 1 base lay outside the gene matches. The CDR3 is 15 amino acids. The DNA of the CDR3 is TGTGCCAGCAGCTTAAAGGGGGCAAGCACAGATACGCAGTATTTT. This gives the protein CASSLKGASTDTQYF.

This clone was recorded once. The rearrangement links TRBV1 to TRBJ2-3; the table's D call TRBD2 went unverified against the DNA. TRBV1 corresponds to a pseudogene. The CDR3 totals 17 residues. Here the CDR3 DNA reads TGCACCAGCAGCCAAGACAGGCTAGCGGAGTGCACAGATACGCAGTATTTT. It codes for CTSSQDRLAECTDTQYF.

The chain links TRBV11-3 to TRBJ2-7; 8 bases map to TRBD1. V trimming: 9 bases; J trimming: 6 bases; junction bases outside the gene matches: 10. Germline V gene data show CDR1 as SGHNT and CDR2 as YENEEA. The CDR3 runs 13 residues. Written as DNA, the CDR3 is TGTGCCAGTGCAGTAGGACAGGGTGTCGAGCAGTACTTC. This translates into CASAVGQGVEQYF. Full variable domain (rest looked up from reference TRBV11-3 and TRBJ2-7): EAGVVQSPRYKIIEKKQPVAFWCNPISGHNTLYWYLQNLGQGPELLIRYENEEAVDDSQLPKDRFSAERLKGVDSTLKIQPAELGDSAVYLCASAVGQGVEQYFGPGTRLTVT.

J is TRBJ2-1 and V is TRBV11-2, with TRBD2 identical over 10 bases. Germline CDR1 is SGHAT and CDR2 is FQNNGV. V was pared by 1 base and J by 4 bases, with 13 bases of the junction left unmatched. This CDR3 region has 19 residues. Written as DNA, the CDR3 is TGTGCCAGCAGCTTAGGACAGAAACTAGCGGGAATTAGTTACAATGAGCAGTTCTTC. Its translation is CASSLGQKLAGISYNEQFF.

The chain is built from TRBV12-2 and TRBJ2-1; the DNA was not used to check the table's D call, TRBD2. TRBV12-2 is tagged as a pseudogene. This CDR3 spans 20 amino acids. This CDR3 is CASRPVRSWGAGGSYNEQFF. The DNA of the CDR3 is TGTGCAAGTCGCCCGGTTAGGTCTTGGGGAGCGGGAGGATCCTACAATGAGCAGTTCTTC.

V gene TRBV11-1 combines with J gene TRBJ1-3; possibly TRBD1 for D (6 bases). CDR3 length equals 15 residues. V was cut by 5 bases and J by 0 bases, with 11 bases left in between. Germline V gene data show CDR1 as SGHAT and CDR2 as FQDESV (reference sequence). CDR3 coding DNA: TGTGCCAGCAGCGTCGGGACAAGCTCTGGAAACACCATATATTTT. Translating it yields CASSVGTSSGNTIYF.

The V gene is TRBV29-1, the J gene TRBJ2-7, with a tentative D call TRBD1 (6 bases). The CDR3 spans 10 residues. V lost 0 bases and J lost 9, with 6 bases in between. Germline assignment: CDR1 SQVTM and CDR2 ANQGSEA. Written as DNA, the CDR3 is TGCAGCGTTGAAGACAGGGGGCAGTACTTC. Its translation: CSVEDRGQYF.

V gene TRBV18 combines with J gene TRBJ2-2; unclear D gene. Germline lookup yields CDR1 KGHSH and CDR2 LQKENI. This CDR3 comprises 12 residues. Deletions cut 3 bases from V and 7 bases from J, with 6 bases between. The CDR3: CASSPDIGELFF. CDR3 bases: TGTGCCAGCTCACCGGATATCGGGGAGCTGTTTTTT.

This clone came up a few times. V usage is TRBV19 and J usage is TRBJ1-5, with no clear D. The germline V and J ends were trimmed by 4 bases and 4 bases, with 8 bases remaining between them. Germline V gene sequence: CDR1 LNHDA, CDR2 SQIVND (reference sequence). CDR3 length: 13 amino acids. This CDR3 is CASSRRENQPQHF. CDR3 sequence (DNA): TGTGCCAGTAGTAGACGGGAAAATCAGCCCCAGCATTTT.

The chain couples TRBV5-1 to TRBJ2-7, with D perhaps matching TRBD1 (6 bases). CDR3 length equals 13 residues. Germline V gene lookup returns CDR1 SGHRS and CDR2 YFSETQ. V was cut by 2 bases and J by 5 bases, with 11 bases left in between. The CDR3 sequence: CASSFPDRDEQYF. CDR3 nucleotide sequence: TGCGCCAGCAGCTTTCCGGACAGAGACGAGCAGTACTTC.

This chain uses TRBV27 with TRBJ2-7; 7 bases agree with TRBD2. J gave up 3 bases and V 5 bases, and 4 bases lay outside the gene matches. CDR3 length: 13 residues. The germline CDR1 and CDR2 sequences are MNHEY and SMNVEV (reference sequence). Here the CDR3 reads CASSISGGYEQYF. The DNA of the CDR3 is TGTGCCAGCAGTATCTCGGGGGGCTACGAGCAGTACTTC.

The CDR3 region is CASSYGGRTGELFF. The CDR3 DNA reads TGTGCCAGCAGTTATGGTGGTCGCACCGGGGAGCTGTTTTTT. The chain carries TRBV6-5 and TRBJ2-2; no clear D gene. With 3 bases removed from V and 4 bases from J, the gap between germline ends came to 9 bases. CDR1 is MNHEY and CDR2 is SVGAGI in the germline V gene. CDR3 size: 14 residues.

This clone was seen more than once but under ten times. This sequence joins TRBV7-2 and TRBJ1-6; TRBD1 matches at 7 bases. Germline V gives CDR1 SGHTA, CDR2 FQGNSA. There are 15 residues in the CDR3. The junction had 10 bases not matched to a gene; V was cut back by 4 bases and J by 10 bases. The CDR3 DNA reads as TGTGCCAGCAGCTCCGTGGTAGGGGGCAGGTCACCCCTCCACTTT. Translation: CASSSVVGGRSPLHF.

The V and J genes are TRBV6-5 and TRBJ2-1, with D uncertain. The ends were cut back, 4 bases at V and 6 bases at J, with 7 bases in the middle. This CDR3 has 12 amino acids. CDR1 MNHEY and CDR2 SVGAGI come from the germline V gene. The CDR3 here is CASSSTVNEQFF. The CDR3 nucleotides read TGTGCCAGCAGTTCTACCGTCAATGAGCAGTTCTTC.

DNA for the CDR3: TGTGCCAGCAGTGGGACAGGGGGCGCGTATAACGAGCAGTTCTTC. Translation gives CASSGTGGAYNEQFF. The chain couples TRBV4-2 to TRBJ2-1; TRBD1 matches 12 bases. Looked up from germline, CDR1 is LGHNA and CDR2 is YNFKEQ. J lost 10 bases, V lost 6 bases, and 10 bases had no gene match. The CDR3 spans 15 residues.

The genes are TRBV29-1 and TRBJ1-1, with D hard to call. Germline CDR1 and CDR2: SQVTM and ANQGSEA. The CDR3 covers 11 residues. With 6 bases removed from V and 4 bases from J, the gap between germline ends came to 9 bases. CDR3 coding DNA: TGCAGCGTGGCACAAAGCACTGAAGCTTTCTTT. The encoded protein is CSVAQSTEAFF.

The V call is TRBV30, the J call TRBJ2-5; possibly TRBD1 for D (6 bases). Trimming removed 2 bases from V and 1 base from J, with 11 bases in between. The V gene's germline CDR1 is GTSNPN and CDR2 SVGIG (reference sequence). The CDR3 has 14 amino acids. The CDR3 region is CAWSRATGQETQYF. The CDR3 DNA is TGTGCCTGGAGTCGAGCGACAGGCCAAGAGACCCAGTACTTC.

This clone has a single count. This chain joins TRBV28 and TRBJ2-2, with TRBD1 identical over 9 bases. This CDR3 contains 14 residues. Looked up from germline, CDR1 is MDHEN and CDR2 is SYDVKM. Losses at the gene ends were 8 bases for V and 4 bases for J; bases not matched to a gene: 5. The chain's CDR3 is CASGDRGFTGELFF. The CDR3 region has the DNA TGTGCCAGCGGAGACAGGGGGTTCACCGGGGAGCTGTTTTTT.

This clone has more than one count but fewer than ten. This chain uses TRBV2 with TRBJ1-3; D gene unclear. This CDR3 contains 14 residues. The germline V and J ends were trimmed by 2 bases and 9 bases, with 14 bases remaining between them. Per the germline V gene, CDR1 is SNHLY and CDR2 is FYNNEI. CDR3 nucleotides: TGTGCCAGCAGTGAATATGGCACGGCAACCACCATATATTTT. Residues: CASSEYGTATTIYF.

Points on this clone: The limits of the CDR3 on the DNA are not certain, so only TCRdb's listed CDR3 is given. This sequence joins TRBV7-9 and TRBJ2-7; TRBD1 was called by the table and not checked on the DNA. The CDR3 is 18 residues long, counting both termini. The germline gives CDR1 SEHNR, CDR2 FQNEAQ (reference sequence). This CDR3 reads CASSSTLGTSGQSYEQYF.